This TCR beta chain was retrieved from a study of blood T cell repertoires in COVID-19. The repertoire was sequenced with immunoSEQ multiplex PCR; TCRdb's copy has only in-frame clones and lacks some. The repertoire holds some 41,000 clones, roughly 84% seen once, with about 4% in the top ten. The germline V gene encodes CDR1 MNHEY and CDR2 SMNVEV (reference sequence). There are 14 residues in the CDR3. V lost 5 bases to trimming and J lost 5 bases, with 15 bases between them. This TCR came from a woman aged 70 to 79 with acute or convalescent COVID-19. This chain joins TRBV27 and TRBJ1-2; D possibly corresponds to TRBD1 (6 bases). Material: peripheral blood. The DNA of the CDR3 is TGTGCCAGCAGTCCCTCAGGACAGAGGTATGGCTACACCTTC. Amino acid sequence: CASSPSGQRYGYTF.